This TCR beta chain is drawn from a study of siplizumab effects on memory and regulatory T cells. The CDR3 totals 14 residues, both ends included. Germline V gene sequence: CDR1 SQVTM, CDR2 ANQGSEA. A word on this clone: Its specificity is not known. The limits of the CDR3 on the DNA are not certain, so only TCRdb's listed CDR3 is given.

Measured with immunoSEQ multiplex PCR; TCRdb has only the in-frame clones, and not every one. The top ten hold around 20% of the sample, which has tens of thousands of clones, roughly 94% seen once. Study-wide results and limits: Roughly 80-95% of proliferating CD4+ or CD8+ clones lacked a naive or memory phenotype that could be assigned. Sequences below about 10^-5 frequency were poorly captured, and few alloreactive clones mapped to unstimulated subsets.

The receptor was derived from a human donor in good health. The material sequenced was CD8+ T cells sorted from blood. V gene TRBV29-1 combines with J gene TRBJ2-7; the tabulated D call, TRBD2, remains unverified against the DNA. CDR3 sequence reads: CSVGPGVLSNEQYF.